This T cell receptor beta chain was observed in a study of cytomegalovirus exposure and HLA in healthy donors. Findings and caveats of the study: Most TCR sequences were rare, but some public TCRs occurred in many donors. Reports credit the classifier with highly specific, highly sensitive diagnosis of cytomegalovirus status. Researchers reported that a few CMV-associated chains were confirmed in vitro as CMV antigen-specific. Among TCR beta chains, those listed as cytomegalovirus-associated numbered fewer than 200.

V shed 6 bases, J shed 3 bases, and the junction held 10 bases outside the gene matches. The CDR3 sequence is 16 residues long. Germline V gene data show CDR1 as SGHNT and CDR2 as YYREEE (reference sequence). Of note for this clone: The antigen remains undetermined.

Sequenced by immunoSEQ multiplex PCR; TCRdb stores in-frame clones only, minus some. The sample gives about 73,000 clones, around 96% of which show up once; less than 3.5% is in the top ten. The chain recombines TRBV5-4 with TRBJ1-2; TRBD1 matches 11 bases. Sequencing input: PBMCs. This receptor was identified in a man aged 18-30 years in good health and CMV-seronegative. The CDR3 loop is CASNPWGTGGDYGYTF. CDR3 sequence (DNA): TGTGCCAGCAATCCCTGGGGGACAGGGGGAGACTATGGCTACACCTTC.